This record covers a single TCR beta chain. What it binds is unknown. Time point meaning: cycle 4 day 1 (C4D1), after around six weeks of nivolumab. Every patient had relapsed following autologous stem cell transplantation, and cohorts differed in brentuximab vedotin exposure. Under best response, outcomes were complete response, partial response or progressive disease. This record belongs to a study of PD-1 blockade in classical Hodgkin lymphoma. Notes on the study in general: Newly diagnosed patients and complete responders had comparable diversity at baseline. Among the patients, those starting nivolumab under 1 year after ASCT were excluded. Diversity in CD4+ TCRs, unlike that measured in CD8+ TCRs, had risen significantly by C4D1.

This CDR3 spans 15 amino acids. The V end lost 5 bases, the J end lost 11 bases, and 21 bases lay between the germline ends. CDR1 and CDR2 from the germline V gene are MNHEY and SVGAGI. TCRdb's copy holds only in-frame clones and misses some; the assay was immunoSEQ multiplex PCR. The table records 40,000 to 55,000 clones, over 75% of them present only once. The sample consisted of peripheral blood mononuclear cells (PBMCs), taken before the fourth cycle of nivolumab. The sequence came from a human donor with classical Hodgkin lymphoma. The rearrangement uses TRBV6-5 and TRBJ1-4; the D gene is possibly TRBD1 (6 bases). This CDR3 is CASSTSGQILGKLFF. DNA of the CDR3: TGTGCCAGCAGTACGTCCGGACAGATACTCGGGAAACTGTTTTTT.